Below, one TCR beta chain is given with its context. Antigen unknown. With V trimmed by 7 bases and J by 8 bases, 18 bases remained unmatched. Germline values: CDR1 LGHNA, CDR2 YNFKEQ. There are 16 residues in the CDR3. The sample is drawn from a study of shared clonotypes between healthy human individuals. Study findings and constraints: Sequencing depth was a factor that was expected to affect clonotype sharing among donors.

Clones were read by immunoSEQ multiplex PCR, and TCRdb kept only the in-frame ones, dropping some. The repertoire holds approximately 500,000 clones, over 70% seen once, with roughly 13% in the top ten. The J gene is TRBJ1-2, the V gene TRBV4-2; 8 bases line up with TRBD1. This receptor was taken from a woman between 35 and 50 years old in good health. Some clones in this sample may be carry-over from other donors' samples. Sequencing was carried out using PBMCs. The CDR3 DNA reads as TGTGCCAGCAACAGGGATGGCGCCCAGGGGGCAGAAGGCTACACCTTC. It encodes CASNRDGAQGAEGYTF.